This is a list of T cell receptor beta chains from one sample in a study of T cell responses to AZD1222 COVID-19 vaccine. Data came from immunoSEQ multiplex PCR; TCRdb stores just in-frame clones and leaves some out. Of about 81,000 clones in the sample, roughly 90% are singletons; the top ten hold 8%. Sample: peripheral blood, taken 28 days after the second AZD1222 dose. The source of these receptors is an adult who received the AZD1222 COVID-19 vaccine. Each CDR3 is given without its conserved first and last residue. Fields, in order: V gene, CDR3 length, J gene, CDR3 protein.

V: TRBV28; length: 12; J: TRBJ2-7; CDR3: ASRSGQGTYEQY
V: TRBV6-1; length: 12; J: TRBJ1-2; CDR3: ASSEEGRNYGYT
V: TRBV7-2; length: 13; J: TRBJ1-4; CDR3: ASSPGGTGGEKLF
V: TRBV19; length: 10; J: TRBJ2-7; CDR3: ASSPGIGEQY
V: TRBV14; length: 13; J: TRBJ1-6; CDR3: ASSLPGQGNSPLH
V: TRBV6-5; length: 12; J: TRBJ2-3; CDR3: ASRQGFETDTQY
V: TRBV29-1; length: 12; J: TRBJ1-1; CDR3: SGGTGGVNTEAF
V: TRBV6-2/TRBV6-3; length: 13; J: TRBJ2-7; CDR3: ASSYLAGSSYEQY
V: TRBV2; length: 13; J: TRBJ2-7; CDR3: ASSVRLAGAYEQY
V: TRBV27; length: 13; J: TRBJ2-7; CDR3: ASSLFPGQGYEQY
V: TRBV5-1; length: 14; J: TRBJ1-6; CDR3: ASSPLTGLYNSPLH
V: TRBV4-2; length: 14; J: TRBJ2-7; CDR3: ASSQPASGSSYEQY
V: TRBV19; length: 11; J: TRBJ1-5; CDR3: ASVGWRNQPQH
V: TRBV7-2; length: 13; J: TRBJ2-3; CDR3: ASSLRLASSDTQY
V: TRBV7-8; length: 16; J: TRBJ1-2; CDR3: ASSLASGTGNQFYGYT
V: TRBV7-9; length: 11; J: TRBJ2-7; CDR3: ASITSGSYEQY
V: TRBV4-3; length: 14; J: TRBJ2-1; CDR3: ASSQVGGAIGNEQF
V: TRBV20-1; length: 9; J: TRBJ1-1; CDR3: SASRGPEAF
V: TRBV5-8; length: 11; J: TRBJ1-1; CDR3: ASSLLVQSEAF
V: TRBV29-1; length: 10; J: TRBJ2-3; CDR3: SVDWTGDTQY
V: TRBV3-1/TRBV3-2; length: 16; J: TRBJ2-1; CDR3: ASSQDMAGLGSYNEQF